This TCR beta chain was sequenced for a study of spatial heterogeneity in lung cancer. Overall study results and limits: Tumor mutation count correlated with how many alpha and beta TCRs expanded intratumorally.

Germline-derived CDR1 and CDR2 are SGHAT and FQNNGV. The V gene end was trimmed by 5 bases and the J gene end by 6 bases; junction bases not matched to a gene: 10. The CDR3 covers 15 residues. TCRdb analysed the 5' RACE reads with MiXCR anew, one entry per CDR3 protein. The data show 23,000 or so distinct CDR3 sequences, under 6.5% seen once. This clonotype was counted only a few times. Its antigen remains unknown. This sample's time point: sample taken at primary tumor resection. Unsorted whole RNA of tumor, nontumor lung or frozen PBMC was sequenced. The V call is TRBV11-2, the J call TRBJ2-1; 7 nucleotides align to TRBD2. This receptor was taken from a male donor with early-stage non-small cell lung cancer. This material consisted of lung tumor tissue, taken at surgery. The CDR3 loop is CASSAGLEISNEQFF. CDR3 nucleotide sequence: TGTGCCAGCAGCGCCGGACTAGAAATTAGCAATGAGCAGTTCTTC.